This T cell receptor beta chain was recorded in a study of blood T cell repertoires in COVID-19. On the study more broadly: Spain, Italy and the United States supplied samples that represented acute and convalescent COVID-19. T cells, B-cell-depleted T cells, or PBMCs supplied cDNA or gDNA.

Per germline, CDR1 SGHTA and CDR2 FQGTGA. This CDR3 spans 14 amino acids. V lost 6 bases and J 0 bases, leaving 8 bases between the germline ends. In the authors' methods: Reference gene primers were amplified, and this amplification served to estimate nucleated cell counts. The data were produced by immunoSEQ multiplex PCR, yet TCRdb's version contains in-frame clones alone and is incomplete. V and J calls and clone size are copied from that table; D and trimming were computed from the DNA. The repertoire holds about 200,000 clones, with about 89% as singletons. V and J are TRBV7-3 and TRBJ2-2, with D possibly being TRBD2 (5 bases). This receptor was obtained from a man aged 55 to 70 who had recovered from COVID-19. The sample consisted of peripheral blood. The CDR3 region is CASRSGANTGELFF. As DNA, the CDR3 is TGTGCCAGCAGGAGCGGTGCGAACACCGGGGAGCTGTTTTTT.